This T cell receptor beta chain is drawn from a study of cytotoxic CD8 clonotypes in ibrutinib-treated CLL. Produced via immunoSEQ multiplex PCR; TCRdb's table is partial and in-frame only. Among under 200,000 clones listed, about 80% were seen once. This clone turned up a few times. Germline V lookup: CDR1 SEHNR, CDR2 FQNEAQ (reference sequence). The germline V and J ends were trimmed by 3 bases and 0 bases, with 11 bases remaining between them. CDR3 length equals 15 residues. The TCR originated in a human donor with chronic lymphocytic leukemia. This rearrangement joins TRBV7-9 to TRBJ1-1; unclear D gene. Sequences were derived from PBMCs, sampled after 24 months of ibrutinib treatment. In nucleotides, the CDR3 is TGTGCCAGCAGCTTCCCCCATTCATTGAACACTGAAGCTTTCTTT. Translation: CASSFPHSLNTEAFF.